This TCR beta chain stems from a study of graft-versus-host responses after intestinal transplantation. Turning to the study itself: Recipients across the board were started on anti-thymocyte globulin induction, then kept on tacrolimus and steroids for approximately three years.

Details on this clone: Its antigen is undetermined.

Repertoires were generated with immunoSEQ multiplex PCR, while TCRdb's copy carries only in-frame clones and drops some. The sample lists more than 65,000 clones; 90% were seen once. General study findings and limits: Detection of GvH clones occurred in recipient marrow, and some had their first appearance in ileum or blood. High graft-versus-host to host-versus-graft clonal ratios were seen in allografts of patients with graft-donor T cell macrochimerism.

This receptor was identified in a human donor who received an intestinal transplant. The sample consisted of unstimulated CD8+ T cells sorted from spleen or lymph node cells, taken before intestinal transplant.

Written as DNA, the CDR3 is TGTGCCAGCAGCTTGGTTTTTGCCGGTAGCAATGAGCAGTTCTTC. Translated, it gives CASSLVFAGSNEQFF. This chain links TRBV5-8 with TRBJ2-1; the D is unclear. Looked up from germline, CDR1 is SGHTS and CDR2 is YDEGEE. The CDR3 contains 15 residues. Trimming took off 0 bases at V and 6 bases at J, with 13 bases between the two ends.